The clone carrying this T cell receptor beta chain has a count of ten or more. What it recognizes is unknown. MiXCR, applied by TCRdb to the reads, yields one record per CDR3 protein. The data show about 450,000 distinct CDR3 sequences, roughly 30% seen once. This sample is part of a study of T cell repertoires in cytomegalovirus infection. Turning to the study itself: Public TCR beta signature analysis indicated the presence of both CMV infection and matching HLA type. Study results and limitations: Pooled public TCR beta family frequency picked out CMV carriers with the relevant HLA. Predominance within the ex vivo response was attributable to HLA-C-restricted CMV-specific TCR beta clonotypes.

Trimming took 3 bases from V and 5 from J; bases not matched to a gene: 9. This CDR3 is built from 15 residues. The germline V gene has CDR1 SGHTA and CDR2 FQGNSA. Source material: PBMCs. This clonotype originated in a human donor in good health (CMV status not recorded). Some clones in this sample may be carry-over from other donors' samples. The V gene is TRBV7-2, the J gene TRBJ1-2, with TRBD1 identical over 7 bases. The CDR3 sequence is CASSLRTGSLYGYTF. DNA of the CDR3: TGTGCCAGCAGCTTGCGGACAGGATCCCTATATGGCTACACCTTC.